This T cell receptor beta chain originates from a study of beta chain features in type 1 diabetes. Study-wide results and limits: Unsettled here was the matter of whether HLA type influences TCRB rearrangement. TCRB CDR3s were moderately but significantly shorter in Type 1 diabetes patients in all four CD4+ subsets.

To note about this clone: The antigen is unknown. The sample has other DNA sequences that encode this CDR3 too.

Trimming stripped 1 base from V and 0 bases from J, with 4 bases between. The V gene's germline CDR1 is GTSNPN and CDR2 SVGIG (reference sequence). This CDR3 has 13 amino acids. Of the isolated RNA, all was reverse transcribed, and so the sequenced material was expressed TCRB transcripts. Profiled with immunoSEQ multiplex PCR; TCRdb holds only in-frame clones, not every one. The data hold some 660,000 clones, with more than 13% observed a single time. The chain uses TRBV30 and TRBJ1-5; D uncertain. The sequence was obtained from a man aged 18 to 35 with type 1 diabetes. The material sequenced was naive CD4+ T cells from blood. DNA for the CDR3: TGTGCCTGGAGTGGCGATAGCAATCAGCCCCAGCATTTT. This gives the protein CAWSGDSNQPQHF.